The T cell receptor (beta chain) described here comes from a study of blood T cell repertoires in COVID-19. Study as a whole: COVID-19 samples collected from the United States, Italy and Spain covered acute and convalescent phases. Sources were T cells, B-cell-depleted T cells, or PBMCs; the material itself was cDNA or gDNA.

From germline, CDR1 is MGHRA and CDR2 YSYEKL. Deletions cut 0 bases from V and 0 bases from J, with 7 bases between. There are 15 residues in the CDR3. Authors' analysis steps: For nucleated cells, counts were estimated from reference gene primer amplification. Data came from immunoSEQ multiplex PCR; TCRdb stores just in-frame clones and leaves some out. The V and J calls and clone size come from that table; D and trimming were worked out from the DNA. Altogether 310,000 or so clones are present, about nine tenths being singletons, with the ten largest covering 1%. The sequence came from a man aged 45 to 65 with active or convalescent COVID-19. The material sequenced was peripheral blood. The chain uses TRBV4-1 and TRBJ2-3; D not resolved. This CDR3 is CASSQDLASTDTQYF. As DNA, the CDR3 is TGCGCCAGCAGCCAAGATTTGGCTAGCACAGATACGCAGTATTTT.